A selection of T cell receptor beta chains follows, all from one sample in a study of cytomegalovirus exposure and HLA in healthy donors. Assay: immunoSEQ multiplex PCR; the TCRdb copy retains only in-frame clones and omits some. Of approximately 200,000 clones detected, more than 70% appear once; the ten largest clones hold 1.3%. The sample consisted of PBMCs. These receptors originate from a human donor in good health. Each CDR3 is given with its conserved first and last residue. The D gene is left open where the match is weak. Only part of the rows carry a size: once, few, many, or a class if the clone is expanded.

>TRBV5-4|TRBJ2-7|TRBD1|NA
TGTGCCAGCAGCTTGGCTCAGGGGGTGGGCTACGAGCAGTACTTC
CASSLAQGVGYEQYF
>TRBV7-6|TRBJ1-1|TRBD1|few
TGTGCCAGCAGCCGACGACAGGGGGCGACGGCCACTGAAGCTTTCTTT
CASSRRQGATATEAFF
>TRBV6-6|TRBJ2-7|NA|NA
TGTGCCAGCACAGCGGATTCCTACGAGCAGTACTTC
CASTADSYEQYF
>TRBV5-4|TRBJ2-7|TRBD2|NA
TGTGCCAGCAGCCAAGCGCCGGGAGGCCCCTCCTACGAGCAGTACTTC
CASSQAPGGPSYEQYF
>TRBV7-8|TRBJ1-1|NA|NA
TGTGCCAGCATCCGGGGGTCAAGCACTGAAGCTTTCTTT
CASIRGSSTEAFF
>TRBV29-1|TRBJ1-1|NA|NA
TGCAGCGTGAGGGGGGGTGGGGGGACTGAAGCTTTCTTT
CSVRGGGGTEAFF
>TRBV11-3|TRBJ2-7|NA|NA
TGTGCCAGCAGCTTAGGAATGCTCGGCGAGCAGTACTTC
CASSLGMLGEQYF
>TRBV5-1|TRBJ2-2|NA|few
TGCGCCAGCAGCTTGGCTGTCGGGGAGCTGTTTTTT
CASSLAVGELFF
>TRBV7-3|TRBJ2-1|TRBD2|NA
TGTGCCAGCAGCTTAAAGGCGGGACTAGCGGGGTACAATGAGCAGTTCTTC
CASSLKAGLAGYNEQFF
>TRBV5-5|TRBJ1-2|NA|NA
TGTGCCAGCAGCTTGGCCGGGGGGGGCTATGGCTACACCTTC
CASSLAGGGYGYTF
>TRBV7-9|TRBJ1-4|NA|once
TGTGCCAGCAGCTCGATAACGACACAGGGCTCTAATGAAAAACTGTTTTTT
CASSSITTQGSNEKLFF
>TRBV5-5|TRBJ2-3|TRBD2|NA
TGTGCCAGCAGCTTGGTCGTAGCGGGAAGCACAGATACGCAGTATTTT
CASSLVVAGSTDTQYF
>TRBV10-3|TRBJ1-2|TRBD1|NA
TGTGCCATTAACGCTGGGACAGGGAACATGGCTAACTATGGCTACACCTTC
CAINAGTGNMANYGYTF
>TRBV18|TRBJ1-5|TRBD1|NA
TGTGCCAGCTCACCACGACAGGGAGTAAATCAGCCCCAGCATTTT
CASSPRQGVNQPQHF
>TRBV11-2|TRBJ2-5|TRBD1|NA
TGTGCCAGCAGCTTAGAAACCCCGGGCCCGACAGGGCCCCCTCCGGAGACCCAGTACTTC
CASSLETPGPTGPPPETQYF
>TRBV25-1|TRBJ1-5|TRBD1|NA
TGTGCCCCCAGGGAGGTTGCGGGACAGGGAGCTGGTCAGCCCCAGCATTTT
CAPREVAGQGAGQPQHF
>TRBV19|TRBJ2-3|NA|NA
TGTGCCAGTAGTATAAGCGGGGATACGCAGTATTTT
CASSISGDTQYF
>TRBV30|TRBJ2-7|NA|NA
TGTGCCTGGACAGCTAGCTCCTACGAGCAGTACTTC
CAWTASSYEQYF
>TRBV5-1|TRBJ2-2|NA|NA
TGCGCCAGCAGCTTGGCGCACCAGAAGAACGGGGAGCTGTTTTTT
CASSLAHQKNGELFF
>TRBV10-2|TRBJ2-1|NA|NA
TGCGCCAGCAGTGAAAGACCTAGGCAGAATGAGCAGTTCTTC
CASSERPRQNEQFF
>TRBV2|TRBJ2-3|NA|NA
TGTGCCAGCAGAAGACTCCCCTTTACAGATACGCAGTATTTT
CASRRLPFTDTQYF
>TRBV27|TRBJ2-1|TRBD1|NA
TGTGCCAGCAGTGCCCGACCGGGACAGGGGTTTGAGCAGTTCTTC
CASSARPGQGFEQFF